The 13 T cell receptor beta chains given below trace back to one sample, sequenced in a study of human T cells and chemical hapten exposure. The study used a library that attached unique molecular identifiers to individual cDNA molecules. TCRdb re-derived calls from the reads in MiXCR, one entry per CDR3 protein. Of fewer than 150,000 distinct CDR3 sequences listed, 6.5% to 10% are singletons. The starting material, unfractionated whole blood, was used for total RNA extraction. Sequencing input: whole blood. The receptors shown here come from a human donor in good health. Some clones in this sample may be carry-over from other donors' samples.

This clonotype was counted between two and nine times. This chain uses TRBV5-1 with TRBJ1-1; a possible D gene is TRBD1 (5 bases). From germline, CDR1 is SGHRS and CDR2 YFSETQ. The CDR3 has 14 amino acids. V gave up 7 bases and J gave up 3 bases, with 16 bases separating them. The CDR3 region is CASSQSGGYTEAFF. CDR3 sequence (DNA): TGCGCCAGCTCCCAATCGGGGGGGTACACTGAAGCTTTCTTT.

This clonotype has a handful of counts. The rearrangement joins TRBV28 to TRBJ2-5; weak D call: TRBD1 (5 bases). This CDR3 is 17 amino acids long. The germline V gene has CDR1 MDHEN and CDR2 SYDVKM. The ends were cut back, 4 bases at V and 5 bases at J, with 23 bases in the middle. The CDR3 region has the DNA TGTGCCAGCAGTTCCCCGCAGCGTGCTCAGGGCGCCGAGACCCAGTACTTC. Its translation: CASSSPQRAQGAETQYF.

This clonotype was recorded many times. The genes are TRBV6-5 and TRBJ1-3; 9 nucleotides agree with TRBD1. Germline V lookup: CDR1 MNHEY, CDR2 SVGAGI. V was clipped by 5 bases and J by 1 base; unmatched bases: 9. This CDR3 is 17 amino acids long. The DNA for the CDR3 is TGTGCCAGCAGTCCTGCTATCGGGACAGGGTCTGGAAACACCATATATTTT. Amino acids: CASSPAIGTGSGNTIYF.

This clonotype came up a few times. CDR3 residues: CSAREGSGLQETQYF. The CDR3 bases are TGCAGTGCTAGAGAGGGTAGCGGGTTACAAGAGACCCAGTACTTC. The chain combines TRBV20-1 with TRBJ2-5; 7 nucleotides agree with TRBD2. Trimming took 0 bases from V and 2 from J; bases not matched to a gene: 6. Germline CDR1 and CDR2: DFQATT and SNEGSKA (reference sequence). The CDR3 consists of 15 residues.

This clonotype was observed many times. The V gene is TRBV30, the J gene TRBJ2-3; maybe TRBD2 (5 bases). The germline V gene encodes CDR1 GTSNPN and CDR2 SVGIG (reference sequence). Trimming cost V 2 bases and J 2 bases, with 11 bases left between them. The CDR3 contains 14 residues. CDR3 bases: TGTGCCTGGAGTATAACTAGATTCACAGATACGCAGTATTTT. Its translation: CAWSITRFTDTQYF.

The rearrangement joins TRBV7-9 to TRBJ1-6; the match to TRBD1 covers 7 bases. The CDR3 contains 15 residues. Germline loops: CDR1 SEHNR, CDR2 FQNEAQ (reference sequence). The V segment lost 4 bases and the J segment 7 bases; nucleotides outside the gene matches: 7. CDR3 sequence reads: CASSSTSGGNSPLHF. The CDR3, as DNA: TGTGCCAGCAGCTCAACTTCAGGGGGGAATTCACCCCTCCACTTT.

This clonotype has more than one count but fewer than ten. This sequence joins TRBV19 and TRBJ1-5; TRBD1 is a possible D gene (6 bases). This CDR3 region has 14 residues. The germline V and J ends were trimmed by 10 bases and 6 bases, with 19 bases remaining between them. Per germline, CDR1 LNHDA and CDR2 SQIVND (reference sequence). The CDR3 spells CAISPGGGGQPQHF. CDR3 DNA: TGTGCCATCTCGCCGGGGGGCGGTGGTCAGCCCCAGCATTTT.

Comments on this clonotype: The junction does not match germline at one end; this may be a read error. The gene calls are TRBV7-9 and TRBJ1-1; D is unclear. The germline V gene encodes CDR1 SEHNR and CDR2 FQNEAQ (reference sequence). The length of the CDR3 is 13 residues. The CDR3 nucleotides read TGTGGCAGCAGCTTATTAGGCGTCGCTGAAGCTTTCTTT. This gives the protein CGSSLLGVAEAFF.

This clonotype was seen only a few times. The chain has TRBV6-5 and TRBJ1-5; a possible D gene is TRBD1 (5 bases). Germline loops: CDR1 MNHEY, CDR2 SVGAGI. The CDR3 length is 12 residues. Deletions cut 8 bases from V and 9 bases from J, with 14 bases between. CDR3 sequence (DNA): TGTGCCAGCTCCGACGGGGGTCGGCCCCAGCATTTT. Protein: CASSDGGRPQHF.

This clonotype appeared a few times. The rearrangement links TRBV20-1 to TRBJ1-5, with D perhaps matching TRBD1 (6 bases). This CDR3 comprises 13 residues. V was pared by 6 bases and J by 7 bases, with 16 bases between. Germline loops: CDR1 DFQATT, CDR2 SNEGSKA (reference sequence). In nucleotides, the CDR3 is TGCAGTGCCAAAGCGGGGGCGGGACAGCCCCAGCATTTT. It specifies CSAKAGAGQPQHF.

At least ten counts were recorded for this clonotype. The chain carries TRBV20-1 and TRBJ2-3; D is possibly TRBD1 or TRBD2 (7 bases each). Deletions cut 6 bases from V and 2 bases from J, with 15 bases between. This CDR3 has 14 residues. CDR1 and CDR2 (germline): DFQATT, SNEGSKA (reference sequence). The CDR3 DNA reads TGCAGTGCGAGGGAGGGACAGCACACAGATACGCAGTATTTT. It is translated as CSAREGQHTDTQYF.

This clonotype was counted at least ten times. This chain links TRBV5-1 with TRBJ2-3, with a tentative D call TRBD1 (6 bases). Germline V lookup: CDR1 SGHRS, CDR2 YFSETQ. Trimming shortened V by 0 bases and J by 2 bases, and 10 bases separated the two germline ends. The CDR3 extends over 15 amino acids. CDR3 amino acids: CASSLEGQHTDTQYF. CDR3 coding DNA: TGCGCCAGCAGCTTGGAAGGACAGCACACAGATACGCAGTATTTT.

This chain links TRBV20-1 with TRBJ2-7, with 14 nucleotides matching TRBD2. This CDR3 has 15 residues. J was trimmed by 5 bases and V by 0 bases; bases with no gene match: 3. CDR1 is DFQATT, CDR2 SNEGSKA, per germline (reference sequence). CDR3 loop: CSARDPTSGRDEQYF. The CDR3 DNA sequence: TGCAGTGCTAGAGATCCGACTAGCGGGAGGGACGAGCAGTACTTC.